The T cell receptor beta chain described here comes from a study of T cells after yellow fever vaccination. The study's findings and limits: Most primary-vaccination clones recurred post-booster (nearly 98% CD4, 85% to 90% CD8). Abundant bulk-population clonotypes could contaminate the FACS-sorted repertoires.

Germline assignment: CDR1 DFQATT and CDR2 SNEGSKA (reference sequence). The CDR3 runs to 14 residues. V trimming: 3 bases; J trimming: 6 bases; junction bases outside the gene matches: 10. A few counts support this clonotype. Its antigen is currently unknown. The authors made TCR cDNA by 5'RACE template switching, adding a universal primer site and UMIs. TCRdb analysed the 5' RACE reads with MiXCR anew, one entry per CDR3 protein. The sample shows about 160,000 distinct CDR3 sequences, 6% to 7.5% of them seen only once. This chain uses TRBV20-1 with TRBJ2-7, with 8 bases fitting TRBD2. The material was CD4+ T cells sorted from PBMCs, obtained more than 4 days after the first yellow fever vaccination. This TCR came from a man younger than 35 who received the YFV17D yellow fever vaccine. In DNA form, the CDR3 reads TGCAGTGCTAGCTCAGGCCCGGGGGGGGTCGAGCAGTACTTC. It codes for CSASSGPGGVEQYF.